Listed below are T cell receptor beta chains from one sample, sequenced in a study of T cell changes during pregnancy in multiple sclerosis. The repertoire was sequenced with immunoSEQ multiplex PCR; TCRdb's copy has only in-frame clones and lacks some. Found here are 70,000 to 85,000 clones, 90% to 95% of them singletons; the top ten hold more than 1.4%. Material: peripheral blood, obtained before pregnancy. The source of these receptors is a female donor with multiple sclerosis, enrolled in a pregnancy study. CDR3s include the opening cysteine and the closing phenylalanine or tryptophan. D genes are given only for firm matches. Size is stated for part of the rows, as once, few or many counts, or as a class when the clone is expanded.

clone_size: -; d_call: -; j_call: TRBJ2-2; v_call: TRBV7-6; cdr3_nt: TGTGCCAGCAGCTCCGGGGGGAACACCGGGGAGCTGTTTTTT; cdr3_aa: CASSSGGNTGELFF
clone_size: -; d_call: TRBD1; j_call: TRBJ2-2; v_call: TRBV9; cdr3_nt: TGTGCCAGCCACAGGACAGGGGGGGACACCGGGGAGCTGTTTTTT; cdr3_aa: CASHRTGGDTGELFF
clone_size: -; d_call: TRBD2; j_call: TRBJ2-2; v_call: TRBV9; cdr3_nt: TGTGCCAGCAGGATGGGACTAGCGGGGGGCATAGATACCGGGGAGCTGTTTTTT; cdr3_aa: CASRMGLAGGIDTGELFF
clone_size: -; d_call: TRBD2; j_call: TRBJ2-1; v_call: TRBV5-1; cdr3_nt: TGCGCCAGCAGCATAGGACTAGCGGGGGTACACAATGAGCAGTTCTTC; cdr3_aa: CASSIGLAGVHNEQFF
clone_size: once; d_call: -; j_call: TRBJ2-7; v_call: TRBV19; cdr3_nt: TGTGCCAGTAGTATAAAAGGGGGGGAAACCTACGAGCAGTACTTC; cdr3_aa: CASSIKGGETYEQYF
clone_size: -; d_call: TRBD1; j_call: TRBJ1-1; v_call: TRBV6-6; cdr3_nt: TGTGCCAGCAAAGACAGGGAACCCATGAACACTGAAGCTTTCTTT; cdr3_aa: CASKDREPMNTEAFF
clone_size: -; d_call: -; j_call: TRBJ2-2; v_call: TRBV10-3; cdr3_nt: TGTGCCACACGCGGCCCCGGGGAGCTGTTTTTT; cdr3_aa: CATRGPGELFF
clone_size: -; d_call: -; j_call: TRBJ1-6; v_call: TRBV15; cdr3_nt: TGTGCCACCAGCAGAGATCTGGACAGTTATAATTCACCCCTCCACTTT; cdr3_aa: CATSRDLDSYNSPLHF
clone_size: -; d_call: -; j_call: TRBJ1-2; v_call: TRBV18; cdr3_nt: TGTGCCAGCTCACCAGGACACGAACTTGTTGTCTATGGCTACACCTTC; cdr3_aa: CASSPGHELVVYGYTF
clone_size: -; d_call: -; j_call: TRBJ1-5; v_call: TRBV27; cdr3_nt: TGTGCCAGCAGTCCCCCGGGGTACAGCAATCAGCCCCAGCATTTT; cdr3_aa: CASSPPGYSNQPQHF
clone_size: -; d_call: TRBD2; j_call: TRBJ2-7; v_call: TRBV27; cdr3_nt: TGTGCCAGCACCCATAGCGGGGGGGCCTCCTACGAGCAGTACTTC; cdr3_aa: CASTHSGGASYEQYF
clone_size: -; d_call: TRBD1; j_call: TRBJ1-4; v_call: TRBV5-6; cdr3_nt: TGTGCCAGCAGCTGGGACAGGCTGGGGGAAAAACTGTTTTTT; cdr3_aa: CASSWDRLGEKLFF
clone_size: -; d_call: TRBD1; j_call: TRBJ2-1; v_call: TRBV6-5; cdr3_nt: TGTGCCAGCAGTGGACAGGGGGCCTACAATGAGCAGTTCTTC; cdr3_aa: CASSGQGAYNEQFF
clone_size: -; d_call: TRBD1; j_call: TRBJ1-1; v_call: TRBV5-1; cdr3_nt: TGCGCCAGCAGCCATGGAGGGGGCGTCACTGAAGCTTTCTTT; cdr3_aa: CASSHGGGVTEAFF
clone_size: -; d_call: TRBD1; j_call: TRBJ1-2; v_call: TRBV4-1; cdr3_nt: TGCGCCAGCAGCCAAGCGGGGACAGGTGTCTATGGCTACACCTTC; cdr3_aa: CASSQAGTGVYGYTF
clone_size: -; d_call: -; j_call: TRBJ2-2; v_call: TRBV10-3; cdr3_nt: TGTGCCATCAGTGAGTCTGGGGGGGGCTTCCCCGGGGAGCTGTTTTTT; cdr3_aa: CAISESGGGFPGELFF
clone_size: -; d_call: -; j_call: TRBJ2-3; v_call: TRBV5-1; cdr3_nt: TGCGCCAGCAGCTTGGCCAGGGACACAGATACGCAGTATTTT; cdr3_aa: CASSLARDTDTQYF
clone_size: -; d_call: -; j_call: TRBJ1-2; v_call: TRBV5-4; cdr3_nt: TGTGCCAGCAGCTTGGGGGTGGGGGGATTGAACTATGGCTACACCTTC; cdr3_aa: CASSLGVGGLNYGYTF
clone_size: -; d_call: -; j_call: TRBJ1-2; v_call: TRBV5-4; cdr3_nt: TGTGCCAGCAGCCCGCGTACGGCAGGGGTGACTGGCTACACCTTC; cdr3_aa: CASSPRTAGVTGYTF
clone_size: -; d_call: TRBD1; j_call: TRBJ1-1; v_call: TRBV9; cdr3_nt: TGTGCCAGCGGGGCCGGGACAGGGACGTTCCTGACCCCACTGAACACTGAAGCTTTCTTT; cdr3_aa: CASGAGTGTFLTPLNTEAFF
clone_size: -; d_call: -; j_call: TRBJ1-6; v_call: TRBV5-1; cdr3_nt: TGCGCCAGCAGCTCGGCAGGGAAGACCGGTTCACCCCTCCACTTT; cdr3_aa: CASSSAGKTGSPLHF
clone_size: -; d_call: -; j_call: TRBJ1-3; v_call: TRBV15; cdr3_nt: TGTGCCACCAGCAGCCCATCTGGAAACACCATATATTTT; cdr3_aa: CATSSPSGNTIYF
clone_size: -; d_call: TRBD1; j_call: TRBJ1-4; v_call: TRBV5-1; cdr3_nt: TGCGCCAGCAGAGCAACAGGGGGCGCGGGTGAAAAACTGTTTTTT; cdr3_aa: CASRATGGAGEKLFF
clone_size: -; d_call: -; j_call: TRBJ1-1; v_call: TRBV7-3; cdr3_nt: TGTGCCAGCAGCTCGACCACCGGGACAGAAGCTTTCTTT; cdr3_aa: CASSSTTGTEAFF
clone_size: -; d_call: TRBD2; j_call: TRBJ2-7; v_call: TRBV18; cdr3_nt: TGTGCCAGCTCCTCCGGGACTAGCGGGTACGAGCAGTACTTC; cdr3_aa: CASSSGTSGYEQYF
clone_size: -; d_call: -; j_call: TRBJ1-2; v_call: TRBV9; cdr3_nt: TGTGCCAGCAGCAAACAGGGTATTGACGTCTATGGCTACACCTTC; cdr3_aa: CASSKQGIDVYGYTF
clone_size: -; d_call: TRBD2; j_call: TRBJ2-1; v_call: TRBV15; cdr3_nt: TGTGCCACCAGCACCCTAGGCTCGACTAGCGGGGGGGAAGTTGAGCAGTTCTTC; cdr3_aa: CATSTLGSTSGGEVEQFF
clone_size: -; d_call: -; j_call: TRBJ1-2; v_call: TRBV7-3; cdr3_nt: TGTGCCACCCCTCCTCAGGGGAACTATGGCTACACCTTC; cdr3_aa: CATPPQGNYGYTF
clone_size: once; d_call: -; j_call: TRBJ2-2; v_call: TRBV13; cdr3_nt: TGTGCCAGCAACCCGACAGAGCTGTTTTTT; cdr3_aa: CASNPTELFF
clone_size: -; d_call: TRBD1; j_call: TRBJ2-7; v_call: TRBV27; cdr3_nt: TGTGCCAGCAGAACCGGGACAGGTGCCTACGAGCAGTACTTC; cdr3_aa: CASRTGTGAYEQYF
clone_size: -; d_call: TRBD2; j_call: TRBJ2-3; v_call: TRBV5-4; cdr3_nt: TGTGCCAGCAGCTTGGCCACGCGGGGGGGCATAGATACGCAGTATTTT; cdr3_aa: CASSLATRGGIDTQYF
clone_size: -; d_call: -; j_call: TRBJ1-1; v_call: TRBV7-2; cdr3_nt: TGTGCCAGGCCGGGGGTTATGAACACTGAAGCTTTCTTT; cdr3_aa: CARPGVMNTEAFF
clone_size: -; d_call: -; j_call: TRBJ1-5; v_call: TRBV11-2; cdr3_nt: TGTGCCAGCAGCTTAGAGAGTTATCAGCCCCAGCATTTT; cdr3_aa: CASSLESYQPQHF
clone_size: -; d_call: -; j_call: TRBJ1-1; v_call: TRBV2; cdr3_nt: TGTGCCAGCAGTCCCCGACGGGACACTGAAGCTTTCTTT; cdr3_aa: CASSPRRDTEAFF
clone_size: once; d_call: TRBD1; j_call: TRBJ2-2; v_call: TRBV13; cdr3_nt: TGTGCCAGCAGCTGGACAGGTTACACCGGGGAGCTGTTTTTT; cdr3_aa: CASSWTGYTGELFF
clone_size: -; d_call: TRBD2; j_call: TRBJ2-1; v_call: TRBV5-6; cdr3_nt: TGTGCCAGCAGCTGGACTCAGGGACTAGCTAACCCCTACAATGAGCAGTTCTTC; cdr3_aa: CASSWTQGLANPYNEQFF
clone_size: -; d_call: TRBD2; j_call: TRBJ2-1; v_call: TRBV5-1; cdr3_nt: TGCGCCAGCAGCCCCGGGGTTAGCGGGGGGGGCAGCTACAATGAGCAGTTCTTC; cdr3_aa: CASSPGVSGGGSYNEQFF
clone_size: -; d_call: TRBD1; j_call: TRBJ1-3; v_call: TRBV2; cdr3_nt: TGTGCCAGCAGGCCGGACAGGGAGTCTGGAAACACCATATATTTT; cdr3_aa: CASRPDRESGNTIYF
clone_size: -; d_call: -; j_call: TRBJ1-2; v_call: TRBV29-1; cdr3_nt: TGCAGCGTCAGCGGGGGCCGCGTTAGTGGCTACACCTTC; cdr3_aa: CSVSGGRVSGYTF
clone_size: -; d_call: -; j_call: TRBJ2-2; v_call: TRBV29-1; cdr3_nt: TGCAGCGTTGAGTTGGCAGGGTTGAACACCGGGGAGCTGTTTTTT; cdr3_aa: CSVELAGLNTGELFF
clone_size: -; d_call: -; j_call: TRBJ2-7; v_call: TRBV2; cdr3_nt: TGTGCCAGCAGTTATCGGGGACAAGCGTACATATACTTC; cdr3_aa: CASSYRGQAYIYF
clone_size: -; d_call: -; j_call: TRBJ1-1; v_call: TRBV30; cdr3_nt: TGTGCCTGCTCACAGAGGAACACTGAAGCTTTCTTT; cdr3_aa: CACSQRNTEAFF
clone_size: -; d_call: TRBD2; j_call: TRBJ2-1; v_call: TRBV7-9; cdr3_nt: TGTGCCAGCAGCTTCTTAGCGGGGGGGATTCAGTTCTTC; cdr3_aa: CASSFLAGGIQFF
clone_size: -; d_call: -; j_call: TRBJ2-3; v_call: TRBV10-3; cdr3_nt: TGTGCCATCAGTGGCACAGACCTCACAGATACGCAGTATTTT; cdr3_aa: CAISGTDLTDTQYF
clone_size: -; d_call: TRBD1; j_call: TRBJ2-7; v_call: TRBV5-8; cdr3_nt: TGTGCCAGCAGCCCTTTGGACAGGGGATCCTACGAGCAGTACTTC; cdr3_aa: CASSPLDRGSYEQYF
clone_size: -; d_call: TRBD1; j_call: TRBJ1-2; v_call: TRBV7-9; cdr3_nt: TGTGCCAGCAGCTTAGGGGGACAGGGAGCTAACTATGGCTACACCTTC; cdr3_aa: CASSLGGQGANYGYTF
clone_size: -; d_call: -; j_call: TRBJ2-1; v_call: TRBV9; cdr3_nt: TGTGCCAGCAGCGTAGAGCAGGGCAATGAGCAGTTCTTC; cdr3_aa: CASSVEQGNEQFF
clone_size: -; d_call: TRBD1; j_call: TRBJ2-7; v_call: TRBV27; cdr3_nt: TGTGCCAGCAGAGCAGGGACAGGGGTTCACGAGCAGTACTTC; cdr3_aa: CASRAGTGVHEQYF
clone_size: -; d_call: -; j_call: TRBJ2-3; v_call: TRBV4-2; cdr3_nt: TGTGCCAGCAGCCTAAGCACAGATACGCAGTATTTT; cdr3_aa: CASSLSTDTQYF